This T cell receptor (beta chain) was sequenced during a study of shared clonotypes between healthy human individuals (dated by TCRdb to the early 2020s). Context from the whole study: The cohort comprised a couple of women and three men aged 18 to 49 years. For each donor, CD4 naive and CD4 memory were each given three plates, CD8 naive was given two plates, and CD8 memory was given one plate. To estimate repertoire size and how much clonotypes are shared between individuals, the study performed deep sequencing of blood TCR repertoires from a few healthy adults. Different laboratories and diverse techniques were used to prepare libraries and sequence TCR repertoires, to increase sequencing depth and limit assay-specific biases. Per donor, leukapheresis produced somewhere between about 0.85 and 8.9 billion PBMCs. What the research found in general, with its limitations: Compared with non-shared clonotypes, the clonotypes found in all four sorted-subset donors had higher generation probabilities. Naive subsets generally had larger estimated clonotype richness than memory subsets. Only blood was sampled, and tissue TCR repertoires likely differ from those in blood. Rarefaction of sorted-subset datasets indicated incomplete sequencing despite the large sequencing depth. Based on pairwise subsampling, the degree of clonotype sharing among donors was expected to be affected by sequencing depth. Across four donors, about 5.2% of naive CD4, 3.5% of naive CD8, around 2.5% of memory CD4, and about 0.4% of memory CD8 clonotypes were shared. The small number of donors limited the genetic and exposure-history diversity represented.

CDR3 length: 14 amino acids, cysteine to phenylalanine. Only CDR3 DNA remains: 42 bases, in frame from the first base. V and J are trimmed by 8 bases and 6 bases, and the gene matches miss 7 bases of the junction. Looking up the germline V gene yields CDR1 MGHRA and CDR2 YSYEKL. For the CD8 naive samples, CD45RO-negative cells were positively selected for CCR7, yielding a CD45RA+CCR7+ population from which TemRA cells were excluded. The donors were healthy, HIV-negative adults with no recently reported acute infections or vaccinations. Every donor was a Caucasian adult living in Nashville, Tennessee, USA. Blood was obtained by leukapheresis, after which PBMCs were separated by Ficoll-Histopaque density gradient centrifugation and cryopreserved in liquid nitrogen vapor phase. Analytical flow cytometry was used to check the purity and quantity of each magnetically sorted T cell population. Genomic DNA was isolated from every sorted fraction and measured by UV absorbance on a Nanodrop 2000c.

Using the deep immunoSEQ assay, TCR CDR3 regions were amplified from genomic DNA by multiplex PCR. Extracted genomic DNA from each cell subset was distributed evenly across all wells of several immunoSEQ 96-well plates, and each plate was treated as a replicate. Each replicate PCR for sorted subsets received about 200 ng genomic DNA, equal to tens of thousands of T cell genomes. The purified libraries were quantified using a Qubit 3.0 fluorometer, sized with a Bioanalyzer 2100, and then quantified again using the KAPA Library Quantification kit. Every immunoSEQ 96-well plate was sequenced on a dedicated single-read 150-cycle Illumina NextSeq 550 flow cell. The paper's processing steps were these. Because only junctional sequences without quality scores were contained in the immunoSEQ output, filtering matching that applied to full-length reads could not be performed. Sequences were annotated with PyIR, a Python wrapper for IgBLAST v1.9, using IMGT germline references to assign V/J genes and CDR3. Reads were filtered out if the reads had weak V/J assignments (E-value above 1e-6), no CDR3, stop codons, out-of-frame junctions, or ambiguous translated residues. V3J clonotypes were defined as sequences sharing an identical inferred V gene, J gene, and CDR3 amino acid sequence. Percentage overlap between repertoires was calculated by dividing the number of shared unique clonotypes by the size of the smaller repertoire. RTK rarefaction, the Chao1 estimator, and Recon v2.1 estimates of unobserved clonotypes were used to assess repertoire richness. OLGA was used to compute generation probabilities for all TCRbeta clonotypes that the gDNA method yielded from a handful of donors. TCRdb holds this immuneACCESS table with in-frame rearrangements only. Some clones are missing; in checked studies, unresolved V genes explain under half, and the rest has no known cause. D and trimming come from the DNA, and the V and J calls and clone size come from that table. This sample comprises 1.5 million to 2.5 million clones, approximately 94% of them detected only once. 1.2% of the sample is held by the ten biggest clonotypes.

Comment on this clone: Its recognized antigen is unknown. No quality values exist for individual bases; no much larger clone is one base distant.

The V and J segments used are TRBV4-1 and TRBJ2-2; TRBD1 matches 9 bases in the middle. The sample consisted of naive CD8+ T cells sorted from blood. Taken with the paper, the label for cell subset or site translates to: CD45RA+CCR7+. The receptor was isolated from a young man in good health. DNA sequence: TGCGCCAGCGGAATACAGGGGGCAGCCGGGGAGCTGTTTTTT. Its translation reads: CASGIQGAAGELFF.